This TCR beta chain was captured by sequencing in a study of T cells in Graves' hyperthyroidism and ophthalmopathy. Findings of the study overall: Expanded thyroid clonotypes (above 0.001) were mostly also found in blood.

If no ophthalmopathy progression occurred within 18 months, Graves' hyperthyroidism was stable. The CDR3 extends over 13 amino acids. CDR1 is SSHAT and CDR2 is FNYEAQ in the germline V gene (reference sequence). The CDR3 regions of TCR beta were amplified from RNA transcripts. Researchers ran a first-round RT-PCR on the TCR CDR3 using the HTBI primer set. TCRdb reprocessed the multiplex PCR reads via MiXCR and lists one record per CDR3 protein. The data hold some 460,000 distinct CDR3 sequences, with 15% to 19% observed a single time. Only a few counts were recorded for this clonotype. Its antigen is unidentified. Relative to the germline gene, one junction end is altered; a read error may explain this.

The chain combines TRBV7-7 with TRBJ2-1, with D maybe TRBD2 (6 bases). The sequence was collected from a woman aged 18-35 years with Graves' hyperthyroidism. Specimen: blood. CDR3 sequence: CASSLGDFNEQFF. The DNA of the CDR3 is TGTGCTAGCAGCTTAGGGGACTTTAATGAGCAGTTCTTC.